What follows are 21 T cell receptor beta chains derived from one specimen sequenced in a study. Each CDR3 protein is one row after TCRdb ran MiXCR on the RT-PCR reads. The data show about 680,000 distinct CDR3 sequences, around 14% seen once. Material: memory CD4+ T cells from blood. These receptors were taken from a female donor in good health, serving as a healthy control.

The sample holds a few counts of this clonotype. This rearrangement joins TRBV6-2 or TRBV6-3 to TRBJ2-2; 11 nucleotides line up with TRBD2. This CDR3 is 17 amino acids long. The germline gives CDR1 MNHEY, CDR2 SVGEGT. V lost 6 bases, J lost 7 bases, and 13 bases stayed unmatched. The CDR3 reads CASRETGTSGVSGELFF. The CDR3 DNA reads TGTGCCAGCAGGGAAACCGGGACTAGCGGAGTCAGCGGGGAGCTGTTTTTT.

This clonotype has only a few counts. The chain uses TRBV9 and TRBJ2-3; D not certain. This CDR3 comprises 14 residues. The V and J ends lost 0 bases and 3 bases respectively, with 8 bases between them. Looked up from germline, CDR1 is SGDLS and CDR2 is YYNGEE. The CDR3 loop is CASSVDQGTDTQYF. The DNA for the CDR3 is TGTGCCAGCAGCGTAGATCAAGGGACAGATACGCAGTATTTT.

The chain has TRBV20-1 and TRBJ2-7; 9 bases align to TRBD2. There are 14 residues in the CDR3. V lost 5 bases and J lost 1; bases outside the gene matches: 6. Germline assignment: CDR1 DFQATT and CDR2 SNEGSKA (reference sequence). CDR3 in amino acids: CSAFLAGFSYEQYF. CDR3 in DNA: TGCAGTGCTTTTCTAGCGGGGTTTTCCTACGAGCAGTACTTC.

This clonotype was seen repeatedly, ten times or more. The chain links TRBV6-5 to TRBJ2-3; 7 nucleotides match TRBD2. The CDR3 has 16 amino acids. Losses at the gene ends were 4 bases for V and 8 bases for J; bases not matched to a gene: 15. Germline V gene sequence: CDR1 MNHEY, CDR2 SVGAGI. The CDR3 reads CASSWVAGPAGGTQYF. The CDR3 DNA follows: TGTGCCAGCAGTTGGGTAGCGGGCCCTGCTGGGGGTACGCAGTATTTT.

This clonotype was recorded a few times. The rearrangement uses TRBV11-2 and TRBJ2-1, with 10 bases lining up with TRBD2. Germline loops: CDR1 SGHAT, CDR2 FQNNGV. V dropped 5 bases and J dropped 6; count of bases not matched to a gene: 7. This CDR3 contains 15 residues. CDR3 amino acids: CASSPTSGRGNEQFF. CDR3 coding DNA: TGTGCCAGCAGCCCCACGAGCGGGAGGGGCAATGAGCAGTTCTTC. The whole variable domain, remainder taken from reference TRBV11-2 and TRBJ2-1, is EAGVAQSPRYKIIEKRQSVAFWCNPISGHATLYWYQQILGQGPKLLIQFQNNGVVDDSQLPKDRFSAERLKGVDSTLKIQPAKLEDSAVYLCASSPTSGRGNEQFFGPGTRLTVL.

This clonotype was observed a handful of times. The chain employs TRBV4-2 and TRBJ1-2; D gene unclear. There are 13 residues in the CDR3. The V gene lost 0 bases and the J gene lost 10 bases, with 12 bases spanning the gap. Germline V gives CDR1 LGHNA, CDR2 YNFKEQ. CDR3 DNA: TGTGCCAGCAGCCAAGAATCTGGGCTCGCCTACACCTTC. As protein: CASSQESGLAYTF.

This clonotype has a single count. This chain joins TRBV7-8 and TRBJ2-1; TRBD2 matches at 11 bases. Losses at the gene ends were 4 bases for V and 6 bases for J; bases not matched to a gene: 8. From germline, CDR1 is SGHVS and CDR2 FQNEAQ. The CDR3 sequence is 16 residues long. In DNA form, the CDR3 reads TGTGCCAGCAGCTCCACTAGCGGGAGAGGGCTCAATGAGCAGTTCTTC. Translating gives CASSSTSGRGLNEQFF.

This chain links TRBV7-2 with TRBJ1-1; 7 bases agree with TRBD1. The CDR3 is 16 amino acids. Germline CDR1 is SGHTA and CDR2 is FQGNSA. Losses at the gene ends were 5 bases for V and 4 bases for J; bases not matched to a gene: 13. The chain's CDR3 is CASSRTGHQGGTEAFF. In nucleotides, the CDR3 is TGTGCCAGCAGCCGTACGGGGCATCAGGGGGGCACTGAAGCTTTCTTT.

The rearrangement uses TRBV20-1 and TRBJ2-3; 7 nucleotides align to TRBD2. The CDR3 has 18 amino acids. With 6 bases clipped from V and 5 bases from J, the junction kept 23 bases outside the gene matches. Germline lookup yields CDR1 DFQATT and CDR2 SNEGSKA (reference sequence). CDR3 coding DNA: TGCAGTGCCAGTTTAGCGGGTGACATTCAAAGCTGGGGAGATACGCAGTATTTT. Its translation is CSASLAGDIQSWGDTQYF.

This chain joins TRBV20-1 and TRBJ1-1; 10 positions agree with TRBD1. The V gene end was trimmed by 3 bases and the J gene end by 4 bases; junction bases not matched to a gene: 20. Germline V gives CDR1 DFQATT, CDR2 SNEGSKA (reference sequence). There are 19 residues in the CDR3. The chain's CDR3 is CSARGPLPGTGVRSTEAFF. As DNA, the CDR3 is TGCAGTGCTAGGGGGCCCCTGCCAGGGACAGGGGTTCGCAGCACTGAAGCTTTCTTT.

This clonotype was counted many times. The rearrangement joins TRBV20-1 to TRBJ2-5; D not certain. With 3 bases removed from V and 4 bases from J, the gap between germline ends came to 9 bases. This CDR3 has 12 amino acids. The germline CDR1 and CDR2 sequences are DFQATT and SNEGSKA (reference sequence). In nucleotides, the CDR3 is TGCAGTGCTAGGGGTGGATCAGAGACCCAGTACTTC. Its translation: CSARGGSETQYF.

This clonotype showed up many times. The genes are TRBV4-3 and TRBJ2-7; 14 bases are shared with TRBD2. V was clipped by 3 bases and J by 2 bases; unmatched bases: 6. CDR1 and CDR2 (germline): LGHNA, YSLEER. The CDR3 sequence is 17 residues long. CDR3 coding DNA: TGCGCCAGCAGCCATGGACTAGCGGGAGGCCCTACCTACGAGCAGTACTTC. It specifies CASSHGLAGGPTYEQYF.

This clonotype was seen a single time. This rearrangement joins TRBV10-3 to TRBJ1-5; D possibly corresponds to TRBD1 (6 bases). Trimming removed 4 bases at V and 2 bases at J, with 15 bases between. The CDR3 has 16 residues. The germline gives CDR1 ENHRY, CDR2 SYGVKD. In DNA form, the CDR3 reads TGTGCCATCAGTGCTAGCCCAGGGGCCGGCAATCAGCCCCAGCATTTT. Its translation is CAISASPGAGNQPQHF.

This chain connects TRBV20-1 to TRBJ1-1; 9 nucleotides agree with TRBD1. J was trimmed by 8 bases and V by 5 bases; bases with no gene match: 15. This CDR3 has 15 residues. Germline CDR1 reads DFQATT; CDR2 reads SNEGSKA (reference sequence). The CDR3 sequence: CSAAYIQGAGVEAFF. The DNA of the CDR3 is TGCAGTGCTGCCTACATACAGGGGGCAGGGGTCGAAGCTTTCTTT.

This clonotype has more than one count but fewer than ten. The V and J genes are TRBV5-1 and TRBJ2-1, with 7 bases fitting TRBD2. After removal of 1 base from V and 8 bases from J, the junction contained 6 bases not matched to a gene. CDR1 is SGHRS and CDR2 is YFSETQ in the germline V gene. This CDR3 has 14 amino acids. The CDR3 DNA is TGCGCCAGCAGCTTGAGAGCGGGGACGGATGAGCAGTTCTTC. This gives the protein CASSLRAGTDEQFF.

Only one count was recorded for this clonotype. The chain couples TRBV18 to TRBJ2-2, with D uncertain. Trimming pared 3 bases from V and 1 base from J, leaving 15 bases between. CDR3 length equals 17 residues. Germline V lookup: CDR1 KGHSH, CDR2 LQKENI. Here the CDR3 reads CASSPNTLNLNTGELFF. The CDR3 nucleotides read TGTGCCAGCTCACCTAATACCCTTAACTTGAACACCGGGGAGCTGTTTTTT.

The table lists this clonotype with a few counts. The chain uses TRBV28 and TRBJ2-7; 7 positions agree with TRBD2. Germline lookup yields CDR1 MDHEN and CDR2 SYDVKM. CDR3 length: 17 amino acids. V lost 0 bases to trimming and J lost 2 bases; unmatched junction nucleotides: 10. CDR3 sequence: CASSLWGGNGRTYEQYF. As DNA, the CDR3 is TGTGCCAGCAGTTTATGGGGAGGGAACGGGAGAACCTACGAGCAGTACTTC.

This clonotype was observed a handful of times. CDR3 nucleotides: TGCGCCAGCAGCCAAGGGGGCCAGGGCTATAACACTGAAGCTTTCTTT. Translation: CASSQGGQGYNTEAFF. The rearrangement uses TRBV4-3 and TRBJ1-1; a possible D gene is TRBD1 (5 bases). This CDR3 has 16 residues. CDR1 is LGHNA, CDR2 YSLEER, per germline. V lost 1 base and J 2 bases, leaving 14 bases between the germline ends.

This clonotype was picked up a small number of times. The J gene is TRBJ2-1, the V gene TRBV12-3 or TRBV12-4; 15 nucleotides align to TRBD2. CDR3 size: 15 residues. J was trimmed by 9 bases and V by 6 bases; bases with no gene match: 6. The CDR3 DNA reads as TGTGCCAGCAGCCGGACTAGCGGGGGGGCCGGTGAGCAGTTCTTC. Its protein is CASSRTSGGAGEQFF.

The rearrangement links TRBV18 to TRBJ2-1; 10 bases map to TRBD2. Germline V CDR1 and CDR2: KGHSH, LQKENI. This CDR3 has 17 amino acids. Trimming took 2 bases from V and 2 from J; bases not matched to a gene: 6. CDR3 loop: CASSPSYLAGAYNEQFF. CDR3 sequence (DNA): TGTGCCAGCTCACCATCTTATCTAGCGGGGGCCTACAATGAGCAGTTCTTC. The full variable domain, with the rest looked up from reference TRBV18 and TRBJ2-1, is NAGVMQNPRHLVRRRGQEARLRCSPMKGHSHVYWYRQLPEEGLKFMVYLQKENIIDESGMPKERFSAEFPKEGPSILRIQQVVRGDSAAYFCASSPSYLAGAYNEQFFGPGTRLTVL.

The table lists this clonotype with many counts. The V call is TRBV20-1, the J call TRBJ2-1; a weak D match, TRBD2 (5 bases). Germline V gene lookup returns CDR1 DFQATT and CDR2 SNEGSKA (reference sequence). V lost 6 bases, J lost 0 bases, and 9 bases lay in between. The CDR3 is 13 residues long. CDR3 nucleotides: TGCAGTGCCAGCGGAGCCTCCTACAATGAGCAGTTCTTC. It specifies CSASGASYNEQFF.